Sequencing of this T cell receptor (beta chain) was carried out in a study of T-cell reconstitution after alpha-beta-depleted transplantation in children. During its preparation, the TCRbeta library received unique molecular identifiers. TCRdb independently ran MiXCR on the PCR reads; one entry per CDR3 protein. The table lists over 550,000 distinct CDR3 sequences, about 10% of them singletons. This clonotype showed up many times. The TCR comes from a human donor who donated a stem cell graft to a child with acute myeloid leukemia. This sample comprised PBMCs from the stem cell graft donor, obtained from the stem cell graft.

DNA of the CDR3: TGCGCCAGCAGCCAAGAGCAGGCGGCTAATGGCTACACCTTC. Its translation: CASSQEQAANGYTF. The V gene is TRBV4-1, the J gene TRBJ1-2; D call uncertain. Germline CDR1 is MGHRA and CDR2 is YSYEKL. CDR3 length equals 14 residues. Trimming shortened V by 0 bases and J by 6 bases, and 11 bases separated the two germline ends.